A single TCR beta chain is shown here with its context. This clone was recorded once. Its antigen specificity is not known. Base quality data are lacking; no much larger clone is found one base away. The data were taken from a study of siplizumab effects on memory and regulatory T cells (dated by TCRdb to between 2019 and 2020). About the full investigation: The study examined how the anti-CD2 antibody siplizumab affects alloreactive T-cell subsets in allogeneic mixed lymphocyte reactions built from human PBMCs. Study-wide findings and limitations: The cumulative frequency of alloreactive sequences traceable to unstimulated CD4+ memory T cells was significantly reduced by siplizumab. No functional confirmation was obtained for the suppressive function of proliferating Tregs from siplizumab cultures. Compared with memory T cells, unstimulated naive T cells appeared more diverse, and naive cells seemed to make a substantial contribution to the alloresponse. Of the alloreactive CD4+ clones that could be mapped, the Treg-derived share averaged about 67% with siplizumab compared with around 27% in control reactions. Because sequences below about 10^-5 frequency were poorly captured, only a minor fraction of alloreactive clones could be mapped to unstimulated subsets. Roughly 80-95% of proliferating CD4+ or CD8+ clones could not be assigned a naive or memory phenotype.

To prepare the library, the immunoSEQ multiplex PCR assay was applied. About 9.9 x 10^4 TCR templates per sample were assayed by the deep sequencing platform. Genomic DNA extracted from sorted T cells was the material used for TCRbeta CDR3 sequencing. The study's own analysis went as follows. The R programming language was used for clonal analysis of the TCRbeta CDR3 data. Comparing unstimulated samples against CFSE-low samples taken after the reaction was how alloreactive CD4+ and CD8+ clones were defined. By matching sequences to the repertoires of sorted unstimulated Treg and non-Treg cells, each alloreactive CD4+ clone was assigned a regulatory or non-regulatory origin. In its TCRdb copy, this immuneACCESS table keeps in-frame sequences only and misses some clones. Where compared with another copy, unresolved V genes explain less than half of these, and the others have no known cause. The V and J calls and the clone size are those of that table, but D and trimming were determined from the DNA. The sample table holds some 97,000 clones, of which about nine tenths were seen once. Of the sample, over 0.12% is held by the ten largest clones.

From the cysteine up to the phenylalanine, the CDR3 has a length of 14 residues. The CDR3 DNA has 42 bases and is translated from base 1. Trimming removed 3 bases from V and 5 bases from J, leaving 16 bases between the germline ends. CDR1 and CDR2 (GTSNPN, SVGIG) derive from the germline V gene (reference sequence). Sorted unstimulated T cells and proliferating T cells recovered from mixed lymphocyte reactions were subjected to TCRbeta CDR3 sequencing. Fresh whole blood from fewer than 11 HLA-typed healthy donors served as the source for isolating PBMCs. The sequence is built from TRBV30 and TRBJ1-2; 6 matching bases give a weak D call of TRBD1. This clonotype was obtained from a human donor in good health. What was sequenced was CD4+ T cells sorted from blood. The nucleotide sequence is TGTGCCTGGAGAAGAGGGACATATATTTATGGCTACACCTTC. This yields the protein CAWRRGTYIYGYTF.